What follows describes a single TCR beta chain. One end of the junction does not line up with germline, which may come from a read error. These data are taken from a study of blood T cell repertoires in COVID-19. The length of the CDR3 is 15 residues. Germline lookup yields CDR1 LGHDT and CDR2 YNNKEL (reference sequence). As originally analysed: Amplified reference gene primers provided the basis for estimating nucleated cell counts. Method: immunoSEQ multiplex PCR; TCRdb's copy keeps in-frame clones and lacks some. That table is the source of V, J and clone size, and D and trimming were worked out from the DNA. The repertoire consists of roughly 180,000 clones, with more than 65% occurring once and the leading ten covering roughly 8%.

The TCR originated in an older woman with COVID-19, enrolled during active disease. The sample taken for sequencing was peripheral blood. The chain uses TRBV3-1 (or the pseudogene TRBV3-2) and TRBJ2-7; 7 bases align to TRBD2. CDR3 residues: CASRQGLGLAYEQYF. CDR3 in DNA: TGTGCCAGCAGACAAGGACTAGGTCTCGCCTACGAGCAGTACTTC.